This TCR beta chain derives from a study of CD8+ T cells in alopecia areata. Across the study: Treated patients were given 5 to 10 mg oral tofacitinib twice daily. Whole-study results and caveats: Clonality was higher in lesional than normal scalp, especially in alopecia totalis/universalis.

Concerning this clone itself: Its antigen is as yet unknown.

The ends lost 9 bases at V and 6 bases at J; junction bases unmatched: 14. CDR3 length: 15 amino acids. Looked up from germline, CDR1 is LNHDA and CDR2 is SQIVND (reference sequence). Sequencing relied on a cDNA template that was reverse transcribed from extracted RNA. Profiling relied on immunoSEQ multiplex PCR, and the TCRdb table lists in-frame clones only, not all of them. This sample has 170,000 or so clones; about 63% occur once, and the top ten carry 1.7%. Sorted out of PBMCs were CD4+ T cells and CD8+ T cells. This sequence joins TRBV19 and TRBJ1-2; 9 nucleotides agree with TRBD1. This sample comprised CD4+ T cells sorted from blood, obtained at week 0. This clonotype originated in a human donor with alopecia areata. The CDR3 DNA reads TGTGCCAGCAGCTTACAAACAGGGGGCCGGGATGGCTACACCTTC. Translated: CASSLQTGGRDGYTF.